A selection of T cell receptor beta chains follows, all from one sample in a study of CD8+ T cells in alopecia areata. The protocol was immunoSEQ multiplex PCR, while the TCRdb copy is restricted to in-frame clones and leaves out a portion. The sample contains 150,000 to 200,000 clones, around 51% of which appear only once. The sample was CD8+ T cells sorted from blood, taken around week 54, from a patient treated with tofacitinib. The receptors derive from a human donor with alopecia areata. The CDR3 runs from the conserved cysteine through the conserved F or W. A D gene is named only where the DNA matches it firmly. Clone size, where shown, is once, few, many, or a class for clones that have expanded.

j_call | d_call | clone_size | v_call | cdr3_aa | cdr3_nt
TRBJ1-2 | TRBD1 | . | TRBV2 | CASTRDRAYGYTF | TGTGCCAGCACGAGGGACAGGGCCTATGGCTACACCTTC
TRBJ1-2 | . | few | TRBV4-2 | CASSPEAGQGYTF | TGTGCCAGCAGCCCGGAGGCAGGGCAAGGCTACACCTTC
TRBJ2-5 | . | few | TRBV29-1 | CSVEDQGSLIQETQYF | TGCAGCGTTGAAGATCAAGGGAGCCTCATCCAAGAGACCCAGTACTTC
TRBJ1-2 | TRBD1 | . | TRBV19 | CASSYPGQDPSGYTF | TGTGCCAGTAGCTACCCGGGACAGGACCCCTCGGGCTACACCTTC
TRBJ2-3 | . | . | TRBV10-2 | CASARGVTDTQYF | TGCGCCAGCGCCAGGGGGGTGACAGATACGCAGTATTTT
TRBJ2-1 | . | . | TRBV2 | CASSDGGSSYNEQFF | TGTGCCAGCAGTGACGGGGGTAGCTCCTACAATGAGCAGTTCTTC
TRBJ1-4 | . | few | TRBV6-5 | CASSWGGEDEKLFF | TGTGCCAGCAGCTGGGGAGGGGAGGATGAAAAACTGTTTTTT
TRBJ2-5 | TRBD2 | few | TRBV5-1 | CASCRSGRGREETQYF | TGCGCCAGCTGCAGGAGCGGGAGAGGGCGCGAAGAGACCCAGTACTTC
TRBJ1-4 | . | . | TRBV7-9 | CASSLTGSPNEKLFF | TGTGCCAGCAGCTTAACAGGGAGCCCTAATGAAAAACTGTTTTTT
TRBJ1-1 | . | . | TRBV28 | CASSLKGEATEAFF | TGTGCCAGCAGTTTGAAGGGGGAGGCCACTGAAGCTTTCTTT
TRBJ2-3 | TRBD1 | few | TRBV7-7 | CASSFGTARTDTQYF | TGTGCTAGCAGCTTTGGGACAGCACGCACAGATACGCAGTATTTT
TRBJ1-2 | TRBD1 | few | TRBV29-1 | CSVEGAGGRGYTF | TGCAGCGTTGAAGGTGCAGGGGGCCGTGGCTACACCTTC
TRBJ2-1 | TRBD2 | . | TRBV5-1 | CASSLETAGVYNEQFF | TGCGCCAGCAGCTTGGAGACAGCGGGGGTGTACAATGAGCAGTTCTTC
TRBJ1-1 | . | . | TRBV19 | CASSYNVNTEAFF | TGTGCCAGTAGTTACAATGTGAACACTGAAGCTTTCTTT
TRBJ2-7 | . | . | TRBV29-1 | CSVDSRYEQYF | TGCAGCGTTGACTCACGGTACGAGCAGTACTTC
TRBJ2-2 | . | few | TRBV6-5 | CASSYSSFGELFF | TGTGCCAGCAGTTACTCGAGTTTCGGGGAGCTGTTTTTT
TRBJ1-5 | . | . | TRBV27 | CASSLMGAGQPQHF | TGTGCCAGCAGTTTAATGGGGGCAGGACAGCCCCAGCATTTT
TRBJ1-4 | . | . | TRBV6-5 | CASSYSEGVGEKLFF | TGTGCCAGCAGTTACTCGGAGGGGGTAGGGGAAAAACTGTTTTTT
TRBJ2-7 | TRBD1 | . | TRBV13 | CASSPGTGPSYEQYF | TGTGCCAGCAGCCCCGGGACAGGGCCTTCCTACGAGCAGTACTTC
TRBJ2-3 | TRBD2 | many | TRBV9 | CASSGERGGRIDTQYF | TGTGCCAGCAGCGGCGAGCGGGGGGGCCGTATAGATACGCAGTATTTT
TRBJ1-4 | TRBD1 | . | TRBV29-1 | CSVRTGLAKLFF | TGCAGCGTCCGGACAGGGCTTGCAAAACTGTTTTTT
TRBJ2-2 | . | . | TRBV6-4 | CASSPSNTGELFF | TGTGCCAGCAGTCCTTCGAACACCGGGGAGCTGTTTTTT
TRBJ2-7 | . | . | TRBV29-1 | CSVDWDYEQYF | TGCAGCGTTGATTGGGACTACGAGCAGTACTTC
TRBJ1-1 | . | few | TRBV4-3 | CASSQAEGNTEAFF | TGCGCCAGCAGCCAAGCTGAGGGGAATACTGAAGCTTTCTTT
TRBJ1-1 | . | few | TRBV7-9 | CASSLGGWNTEAFF | TGTGCCAGCAGCTTAGGAGGGTGGAACACTGAAGCTTTCTTT
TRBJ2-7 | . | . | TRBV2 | CASVDPERARAHEQYF | TGTGCCAGCGTCGACCCTGAGCGGGCCCGAGCCCACGAGCAGTACTTC
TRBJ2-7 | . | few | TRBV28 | CASSLMWDSEQYF | TGTGCCAGCAGTTTAATGTGGGATTCCGAGCAGTACTTC
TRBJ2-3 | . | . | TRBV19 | CASSITFLDTQYF | TGTGCCAGTAGTATTACTTTTCTCGATACGCAGTATTTT
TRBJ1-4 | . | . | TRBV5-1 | CASSLSGNEKLFF | TGCGCCAGCAGCTTATCGGGAAATGAAAAACTGTTTTTT
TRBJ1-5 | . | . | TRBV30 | CAWSLDTGPNQPQHF | TGTGCCTGGAGTCTGGATACAGGGCCAAATCAGCCCCAGCATTTT
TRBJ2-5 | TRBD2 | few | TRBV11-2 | CASRTSGGQETQYF | TGTGCCAGCAGGACTAGCGGGGGGCAAGAGACCCAGTACTTC
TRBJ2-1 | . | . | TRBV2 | CASSLGTPGQFF | TGTGCCAGCAGCCTCGGGACCCCGGGGCAGTTCTTC
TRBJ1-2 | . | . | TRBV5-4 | CASSLGTANYGYTF | TGTGCCAGCAGCTTGGGTACCGCTAACTATGGCTACACCTTC
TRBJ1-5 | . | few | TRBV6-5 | CASSYGGNQPQHF | TGTGCCAGCAGTTACGGAGGGAACCAGCCCCAGCATTTT
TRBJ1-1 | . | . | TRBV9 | CASTAGPNTEAFF | TGTGCCAGCACTGCAGGGCCGAACACTGAAGCTTTCTTT
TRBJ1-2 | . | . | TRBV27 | CASSPTGYGYTF | TGTGCCAGCAGTCCGACAGGCTATGGCTACACCTTC
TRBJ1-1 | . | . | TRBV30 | CAWSGGIEAFF | TGTGCCTGGAGTGGGGGCATCGAAGCTTTCTTT
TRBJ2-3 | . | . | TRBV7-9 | CASSFVAASTDTQYF | TGTGCCAGCAGTTTTGTGGCAGCTAGCACAGATACGCAGTATTTT
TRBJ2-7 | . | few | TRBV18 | CASSPLYNPTDEQYF | TGTGCCAGCTCACCACTCTATAATCCCACTGACGAGCAGTACTTC
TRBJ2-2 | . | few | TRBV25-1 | CASRARVTGELFF | TGTGCCAGCAGGGCTAGGGTCACCGGGGAGCTGTTTTTT
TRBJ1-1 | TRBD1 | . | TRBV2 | CASKSGTGGITEAFF | TGTGCCAGCAAATCGGGTACAGGGGGGATTACTGAAGCTTTCTTT
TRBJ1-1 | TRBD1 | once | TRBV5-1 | CASRDRAMNTEAFF | TGCGCCAGTAGGGACAGAGCTATGAACACTGAAGCTTTCTTT
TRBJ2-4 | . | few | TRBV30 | CAWSVPFARAKNIQYF | TGTGCCTGGAGTGTCCCTTTTGCCAGAGCCAAAAACATTCAGTACTTC
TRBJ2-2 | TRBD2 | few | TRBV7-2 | CASSTLAGGRLHTGELFF | TGTGCCAGCAGCACACTAGCGGGGGGCCGCCTTCACACCGGGGAGCTGTTTTTT
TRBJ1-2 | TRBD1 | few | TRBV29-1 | CSVSRDRVGYGYTF | TGCAGCGTATCCAGGGACAGGGTCGGCTATGGCTACACCTTC
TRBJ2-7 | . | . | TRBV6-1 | CASSEGVLPLYEQYF | TGTGCCAGCAGTGAAGGGGTCCTCCCTCTCTACGAGCAGTACTTC
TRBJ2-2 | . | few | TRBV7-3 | CASSPSGVGPNTGELFF | TGTGCCAGCAGCCCCTCGGGGGTGGGGCCGAACACCGGGGAGCTGTTTTTT
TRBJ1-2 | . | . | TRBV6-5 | CASSYGEGRTGYTF | TGTGCCAGCAGTTACGGAGAGGGAAGAACTGGCTACACCTTC
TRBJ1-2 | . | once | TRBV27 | CASSPRTPQVGYTF | TGTGCCAGCAGTCCCCGGACACCGCAGGTTGGCTACACCTTC
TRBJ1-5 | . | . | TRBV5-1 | CASSLDGNQPQHF | TGCGCCAGCAGCTTGGATGGCAATCAGCCCCAGCATTTT
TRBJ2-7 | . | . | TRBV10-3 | CATGIPLTYEQYF | TGTGCCACGGGGATTCCCCTAACCTACGAGCAGTACTTC
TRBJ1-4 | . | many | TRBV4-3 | CASSQDGATNEKLFF | TGCGCCAGCAGCCAAGACGGTGCAACTAATGAAAAACTGTTTTTT